The TCR beta chain described here comes from a study of blood T cell repertoires in COVID-19. Study summary: Whether acute or convalescent, the COVID-19 samples came from the United States, Italy and Spain. PBMCs, B-cell-depleted T cells, or T cells provided the cDNA or gDNA that made up the material.

This CDR3 region has 16 residues. Trimming stripped 0 bases from V and 4 bases from J, with 16 bases between. Germline-derived CDR1 and CDR2 are SGHDT and YYEEEE. Measured with immunoSEQ multiplex PCR; TCRdb has only the in-frame clones, and not every one. The repertoire holds 65,000 to 100,000 clones, with 84% as singletons. The chain has TRBV5-6 and TRBJ1-1; D is uncertain. The sequenced sample consisted of peripheral blood. The sequence was collected from a human donor in a cohort sampled during active COVID-19. As DNA, the CDR3 is TGTGCCAGCAGCTTGGAAGCGGTCAGGTGGGGCACTGAAGCTTTCTTT. Its protein product is CASSLEAVRWGTEAFF.